The subject of this entry is one TCR beta chain. These data originate in a study of blood T cell repertoires in COVID-19. Original analysis: Estimates of nucleated cell counts were drawn from the amplification of reference gene primers. Sequencing used immunoSEQ multiplex PCR; TCRdb keeps in-frame clones, though not all of them. The V and J calls and clone size were taken over from that table, and D and trimming were inferred from the DNA. The sample consists of 150,000 or so clones, roughly 80% of them appearing once. V shed 0 bases and J shed 5 bases, with 7 bases lying between them. CDR1 MNHEY and CDR2 SVGAGI come from the germline V gene. The CDR3 has 14 residues.

This TCR derives from a woman aged 55-69 years with acute or convalescent COVID-19. Sequenced input: peripheral blood. This chain joins TRBV6-5 and TRBJ2-2; weak D call: TRBD2 (5 bases). The chain's CDR3 is CASSYSRRTGELFF. The DNA for the CDR3 is TGTGCCAGCAGTTACTCGAGGAGGACCGGGGAGCTGTTTTTT.